These T cell receptor beta chains were read from a single sample in a study of cytomegalovirus exposure and HLA in healthy donors. Sequencing was performed with immunoSEQ multiplex PCR; in TCRdb, only in-frame clones are kept and a portion is missing. This sample carries some 150,000 clones, 62% of them seen once, and the ten largest clones take roughly 2.9%. The sequenced sample was PBMCs. The receptors derive from a man aged 35 to 55 in good health and CMV-seronegative. Each CDR3 is given with its conserved first and last residue. D genes are given only for firm matches. Rows give clone size only sometimes, using once, few, many, or a class for an expanded clone.

CDR3 length: 14
J gene: TRBJ2-3
clone size: NA
V gene: TRBV9
D gene: NA
CDR3 DNA: TGTGCCAGCAGCGTAGCAGGGTTCACAGATACGCAGTATTTT
CDR3 protein: CASSVAGFTDTQYF

CDR3 length: 15
J gene: TRBJ2-2
clone size: NA
V gene: TRBV15
D gene: NA
CDR3 DNA: TGTGCCACCAGCCAGACTCCTGCGAACACCGGGGAGCTGTTTTTT
CDR3 protein: CATSQTPANTGELFF

CDR3 length: 16
J gene: TRBJ2-7
clone size: NA
V gene: TRBV4-2
D gene: TRBD2
CDR3 DNA: TGTGCCAGCAGCCAAGAACCCCCCGGGGGGGTCTACGAGCAGTACTTC
CDR3 protein: CASSQEPPGGVYEQYF

CDR3 length: 14
J gene: TRBJ1-1
clone size: NA
V gene: TRBV5-1
D gene: TRBD1
CDR3 DNA: TGCGCCAGCAGCCCGACAGGGGGGCGGACTGAAGCTTTCTTT
CDR3 protein: CASSPTGGRTEAFF

CDR3 length: 14
J gene: TRBJ2-5
clone size: NA
V gene: TRBV25-1
D gene: NA
CDR3 DNA: TGTGCCAGCAGTGTCGGCAGGATGCAAGAGACCCAGTACTTC
CDR3 protein: CASSVGRMQETQYF

CDR3 length: 16
J gene: TRBJ2-6
clone size: NA
V gene: TRBV5-1
D gene: NA
CDR3 DNA: TGCGCCAGCAGCTTACTAGGCCCAACTGGGGCCAACGTCCTGACTTTC
CDR3 protein: CASSLLGPTGANVLTF

CDR3 length: 11
J gene: TRBJ1-1
clone size: NA
V gene: TRBV2
D gene: NA
CDR3 DNA: TGTGCCAGCAGCCCCGTTTCGGGAACTTTCTTT
CDR3 protein: CASSPVSGTFF

CDR3 length: 15
J gene: TRBJ2-2
clone size: NA
V gene: TRBV11-3
D gene: TRBD1
CDR3 DNA: TGTGCCAGCAGTTTGGGACAGGGAGCAACCGGGGAGCTGTTTTTT
CDR3 protein: CASSLGQGATGELFF

CDR3 length: 14
J gene: TRBJ2-7
clone size: few
V gene: TRBV6-1
D gene: NA
CDR3 DNA: TGTGCCAACTCGTGGGCAGGGGATGTGGACGAGCAGTACTTC
CDR3 protein: CANSWAGDVDEQYF

CDR3 length: 15
J gene: TRBJ2-3
clone size: NA
V gene: TRBV6-5
D gene: NA
CDR3 DNA: TGTGCCAGCAGTGGGGCTGGGATGAGGACAGATACGCAGTATTTT
CDR3 protein: CASSGAGMRTDTQYF

CDR3 length: 13
J gene: TRBJ1-1
clone size: NA
V gene: TRBV19
D gene: NA
CDR3 DNA: TGTGCCAGTAGCATCGAGGGGAGGACTGAAGCTTTCTTT
CDR3 protein: CASSIEGRTEAFF

CDR3 length: 15
J gene: TRBJ1-2
clone size: NA
V gene: TRBV7-2
D gene: TRBD1
CDR3 DNA: TGTGCCAGCAGCTTAGCGACAGGGACGACTTATGGCTACACCTTC
CDR3 protein: CASSLATGTTYGYTF

CDR3 length: 16
J gene: TRBJ1-6
clone size: NA
V gene: TRBV18
D gene: NA
CDR3 DNA: TGTGCCAGCTCACAAGGACACAGGGAAAGGAATTCACCCCTCCACTTT
CDR3 protein: CASSQGHRERNSPLHF

CDR3 length: 15
J gene: TRBJ1-5
clone size: NA
V gene: TRBV5-5
D gene: NA
CDR3 DNA: TGTGCCAGCAGCTTTCAGGGGTATAGCAATCAGCCCCAGCATTTT
CDR3 protein: CASSFQGYSNQPQHF

CDR3 length: 12
J gene: TRBJ2-7
clone size: NA
V gene: TRBV7-2
D gene: NA
CDR3 DNA: TGTGCCAGCAGCTTTTACAGGGACGAGCAGTACTTC
CDR3 protein: CASSFYRDEQYF

CDR3 length: 14
J gene: TRBJ2-7
clone size: once
V gene: TRBV6-6
D gene: TRBD1
CDR3 DNA: TGTGCCAGCAGCCACCCGGGACAGAGCTACGAGCAGTACTTC
CDR3 protein: CASSHPGQSYEQYF

CDR3 length: 14
J gene: TRBJ1-1
clone size: NA
V gene: TRBV4-1
D gene: NA
CDR3 DNA: TGCGCCAGCAGCCAAGGGCTGGCGAACACTGAAGCTTTCTTT
CDR3 protein: CASSQGLANTEAFF

CDR3 length: 14
J gene: TRBJ2-1
clone size: NA
V gene: TRBV12-1
D gene: NA
CDR3 DNA: TGTGCCAGCAGCTTTGCGCAGGGGGGCCATGAGCAGTTCTTC
CDR3 protein: CASSFAQGGHEQFF